The rows below give T cell receptor beta chains drawn from one sample of a study of blood T cell repertoires in COVID-19. Measured with immunoSEQ multiplex PCR; TCRdb has only the in-frame clones, and not every one. Of over 200,000 clones listed, more than 70% were seen once; the top ten hold around 2.9%. The sample consisted of peripheral blood. Every receptor here comes from a woman in her sixties or seventies with acute or convalescent COVID-19. The CDR3 runs from the conserved cysteine through the conserved F or W. Fields, in order: J gene, D gene, V gene, clone size, CDR3 length, CDR3 protein, CDR3 DNA. D genes are given only for firm matches. Clone size is stated in some rows and not others, as once, few, many or a class when expanded.

j_gene: TRBJ2-7; d_gene: NA; v_gene: TRBV5-4; abundance: NA; len: 15; CDR3aa: CASSLGSGQPYEQYF; CDR3nt: TGTGCCAGCAGCTTGGGGTCAGGCCAGCCCTACGAGCAGTACTTC
j_gene: TRBJ1-1; d_gene: NA; v_gene: TRBV5-5; abundance: NA; len: 14; CDR3aa: CASSIGRGNTEAFF; CDR3nt: TGTGCCAGCAGCATAGGGAGGGGAAACACTGAAGCTTTCTTT
j_gene: TRBJ2-1; d_gene: NA; v_gene: TRBV7-2; abundance: NA; len: 13; CDR3aa: CASSLGFGGEQFF; CDR3nt: TGTGCCAGCAGCTTAGGTTTTGGCGGTGAGCAGTTCTTC
j_gene: TRBJ1-2; d_gene: NA; v_gene: TRBV6-5; abundance: NA; len: 14; CDR3aa: CASSYQAGTNGYTF; CDR3nt: TGTGCCAGCAGTTATCAGGCAGGGACTAATGGCTACACCTTC
j_gene: TRBJ2-2; d_gene: NA; v_gene: TRBV4-1; abundance: NA; len: 15; CDR3aa: CASSQVILDTGELFF; CDR3nt: TGCGCCAGCAGCCAAGTGATACTGGACACCGGGGAGCTGTTTTTT
j_gene: TRBJ2-3; d_gene: NA; v_gene: TRBV24-1; abundance: NA; len: 17; CDR3aa: CATSEAPSARWADTQYF; CDR3nt: TGTGCCACCAGTGAGGCCCCTAGCGCAAGATGGGCAGATACGCAGTATTTT
j_gene: TRBJ2-2; d_gene: NA; v_gene: TRBV7-5; abundance: NA; len: 16; CDR3aa: CARKNRDSQNTGELFF; CDR3nt: TGTGCCAGAAAGAACCGGGACAGTCAAAACACCGGGGAGCTGTTTTTT
j_gene: TRBJ1-4; d_gene: NA; v_gene: TRBV7-2; abundance: once; len: 14; CDR3aa: CASSSDILNEKLFF; CDR3nt: TGTGCCAGCAGCTCGGACATACTAAATGAAAAACTGTTTTTT
j_gene: TRBJ1-1; d_gene: NA; v_gene: TRBV7-9; abundance: NA; len: 17; CDR3aa: CASSSSHSPPGNTEAFF; CDR3nt: TGTGCCAGCAGCTCGTCCCATTCCCCGCCAGGGAACACTGAAGCTTTCTTT
j_gene: TRBJ2-3; d_gene: NA; v_gene: TRBV30; abundance: NA; len: 17; CDR3aa: CAWSGGRLVISTDTQYF; CDR3nt: TGTGCCTGGAGTGGTGGGAGGTTAGTCATTAGCACAGATACGCAGTATTTT
j_gene: TRBJ1-4; d_gene: TRBD1; v_gene: TRBV24-1; abundance: NA; len: 16; CDR3aa: CATSDPPGQGDEKLFF; CDR3nt: TGTGCCACCAGTGATCCACCGGGACAGGGTGATGAAAAACTGTTTTTT
j_gene: TRBJ1-2; d_gene: TRBD1; v_gene: TRBV6-2/TRBV6-3; abundance: NA; len: 16; CDR3aa: CASSPLQGRRNYGYTF; CDR3nt: TGTGCCAGCAGCCCTTTACAGGGGCGGAGAAACTATGGCTACACCTTC
j_gene: TRBJ2-2; d_gene: TRBD2; v_gene: TRBV5-1; abundance: NA; len: 16; CDR3aa: CASSREGLANTGELFF; CDR3nt: TGCGCCAGCAGTCGGGAGGGGCTAGCGAACACCGGGGAGCTGTTTTTT
j_gene: TRBJ1-5; d_gene: NA; v_gene: TRBV28; abundance: NA; len: 15; CDR3aa: CASSKTGQANQPQHF; CDR3nt: TGTGCCAGCAGTAAAACAGGGCAGGCAAATCAGCCCCAGCATTTT
j_gene: TRBJ1-2; d_gene: NA; v_gene: TRBV7-2; abundance: NA; len: 15; CDR3aa: CASSSRRGASDGYTF; CDR3nt: TGTGCCAGCAGCTCTAGACGGGGGGCGAGTGATGGCTACACCTTC
j_gene: TRBJ2-1; d_gene: TRBD2; v_gene: TRBV6-6; abundance: NA; len: 16; CDR3aa: CASSYVLAGGYNEQFF; CDR3nt: TGTGCCAGCAGTTACGTACTAGCGGGAGGCTACAATGAGCAGTTCTTC
j_gene: TRBJ2-1; d_gene: TRBD2; v_gene: TRBV18; abundance: NA; len: 17; CDR3aa: CASSWSETSGVSNEQFF; CDR3nt: TGTGCCAGCTCATGGTCGGAAACTAGCGGGGTGTCTAATGAGCAGTTCTTC
j_gene: TRBJ1-5; d_gene: NA; v_gene: TRBV7-6; abundance: NA; len: 20; CDR3aa: CASSPGAPVIPLYSNQPQHF; CDR3nt: TGTGCCAGCAGCCCTGGAGCCCCCGTCATTCCACTTTATAGCAATCAGCCCCAGCATTTT
j_gene: TRBJ1-1; d_gene: TRBD1; v_gene: TRBV5-4; abundance: NA; len: 12; CDR3aa: CASGQGGTEAFF; CDR3nt: TGTGCCAGCGGACAGGGGGGTACTGAAGCTTTCTTT
j_gene: TRBJ2-1; d_gene: NA; v_gene: TRBV12-2; abundance: NA; len: 13; CDR3aa: CASRPEQGDEQFF; CDR3nt: TGTGCAAGTCGCCCCGAACAGGGCGATGAGCAGTTCTTC
j_gene: TRBJ2-7; d_gene: TRBD2; v_gene: TRBV28; abundance: few; len: 13; CDR3aa: CASSLAGDYEQYF; CDR3nt: TGTGCCAGCAGTCTAGCGGGAGACTACGAGCAGTACTTC
j_gene: TRBJ2-1; d_gene: TRBD2; v_gene: TRBV24-1; abundance: NA; len: 16; CDR3aa: CATSDSGTSGYNEQFF; CDR3nt: TGTGCCACCAGTGACTCCGGGACTAGCGGATACAATGAGCAGTTCTTC
j_gene: TRBJ2-1; d_gene: TRBD1; v_gene: TRBV18; abundance: NA; len: 13; CDR3aa: CASSQQGYNEQFF; CDR3nt: TGTGCCAGCTCGCAACAGGGGTACAATGAGCAGTTCTTC